This is a list of T cell receptor beta chains from one sample in a study of T cell repertoires in cytomegalovirus infection. Antigen specificity for these receptors is unknown. A single record per CDR3 protein comes from TCRdb applying MiXCR to the reads. Among 800,000 to 950,000 distinct CDR3 sequences, roughly 33% were seen once, and the ten largest hold 9.5% to 15%. Sequenced material: cultured CD8+ T cells from PBMCs, taken from culture after CMV antigen stimulation. The receptors here all came from a human donor in good health (CMV status not recorded). Some clones in this sample may be carry-over from other donors' samples. CDR3s include the opening cysteine and the closing phenylalanine or tryptophan. The D gene is left open where the match is weak. For some rows the clone size is stated as once, few or many, or as a class when expanded; others skip it.

CDR3nt: TGTGCCAGCAGCCATTTCATGAACACTGAAGCTTTCTTT
CDR3aa: CASSHFMNTEAFF
j_gene: TRBJ1-1
v_gene: TRBV9
d_gene: .
abundance: .

CDR3nt: TGTGCCAGCAGCTTAGAAGGACAGGGGAGTGAAAAACTGTTTTTT
CDR3aa: CASSLEGQGSEKLFF
j_gene: TRBJ1-4
v_gene: TRBV7-9
d_gene: TRBD1
abundance: .

CDR3nt: TGTGCCAGCAGTTTCACCGCAAGGAGGAACTATGGCTACACCTTC
CDR3aa: CASSFTARRNYGYTF
j_gene: TRBJ1-2
v_gene: TRBV27
d_gene: .
abundance: few

CDR3nt: TGTGCCAGCAGTCCCAATTCTGGACAGGGGAATCAGCCCCAGCATTTT
CDR3aa: CASSPNSGQGNQPQHF
j_gene: TRBJ1-5
v_gene: TRBV27
d_gene: TRBD1
abundance: few

CDR3nt: TGTGCCAGCAGTTCAGAGGGTGAGATTAGCTACTCTGGGGCCAACGTCCTGACTTTC
CDR3aa: CASSSEGEISYSGANVLTF
j_gene: TRBJ2-6
v_gene: TRBV28
d_gene: .
abundance: .

CDR3nt: TGTGCCAGCCCGGGACAGGGGGAATGGGACACCGGGGAGCTGTTTTTT
CDR3aa: CASPGQGEWDTGELFF
j_gene: TRBJ2-2
v_gene: TRBV7-9
d_gene: TRBD1
abundance: .

CDR3nt: TGTGCCAGCAGCCAAGATACCGGGCAGACCCTCTCCTACGAGCAGTACTTC
CDR3aa: CASSQDTGQTLSYEQYF
j_gene: TRBJ2-7
v_gene: TRBV3-1
d_gene: .
abundance: .

CDR3nt: TGCGCCAGCAGCCTCCTCGGACGCGGGGGGGCCCACAATGAGCAGTTCTTC
CDR3aa: CASSLLGRGGAHNEQFF
j_gene: TRBJ2-1
v_gene: TRBV4-1
d_gene: TRBD2
abundance: .

CDR3nt: TGTGCCAGTAGTCTAGCCACGGCGGACAGAGGCACTGAAGCTTTCTTT
CDR3aa: CASSLATADRGTEAFF
j_gene: TRBJ1-1
v_gene: TRBV19
d_gene: .
abundance: few

CDR3nt: TGTGCCAGCAGCACCGGGACAGGAACCATCTACGAGCAGTACTTC
CDR3aa: CASSTGTGTIYEQYF
j_gene: TRBJ2-7
v_gene: TRBV7-6
d_gene: TRBD1
abundance: many

CDR3nt: TGTGCCTCCATCGGTCAGGCGTTCCCCTATGGCTACACCTTC
CDR3aa: CASIGQAFPYGYTF
j_gene: TRBJ1-2
v_gene: TRBV6-5
d_gene: .
abundance: few

CDR3nt: TGTGCCAGCAGCTTAGCGGGGGACAGGAACACCGGGGAGCTGTTTTTT
CDR3aa: CASSLAGDRNTGELFF
j_gene: TRBJ2-2
v_gene: TRBV7-9
d_gene: TRBD1
abundance: .

CDR3nt: TGTGCCAGCACCCCACGATTGGGCGGGGAGCTGTTTTTT
CDR3aa: CASTPRLGGELFF
j_gene: TRBJ2-2
v_gene: TRBV6-2/TRBV6-3
d_gene: .
abundance: few

CDR3nt: TGTGCCAGCAGCTTAGGACAGAATGCTAACTATGGCTACACCTTC
CDR3aa: CASSLGQNANYGYTF
j_gene: TRBJ1-2
v_gene: TRBV7-8
d_gene: .
abundance: few

CDR3nt: TGTGCCAGCAGTTACACAGGACCCCCCTACGAGCAGTACTTC
CDR3aa: CASSYTGPPYEQYF
j_gene: TRBJ2-7
v_gene: TRBV6-5
d_gene: .
abundance: .

CDR3nt: TGTGCCAGCAACGAATTTCGCAGTAACAATGAGCAGTTCTTC
CDR3aa: CASNEFRSNNEQFF
j_gene: TRBJ2-1
v_gene: TRBV2
d_gene: .
abundance: .

CDR3nt: TGTGCCAGCAGTGGAAGACGGGTTGAGCAGTTCTTC
CDR3aa: CASSGRRVEQFF
j_gene: TRBJ2-1
v_gene: TRBV6-1
d_gene: .
abundance: .

CDR3nt: TGTGCCAGCAGTGAGTGGCCGGGAAGAGATGAAAAACTGTTTTTT
CDR3aa: CASSEWPGRDEKLFF
j_gene: TRBJ1-4
v_gene: TRBV6-1
d_gene: .
abundance: .

CDR3nt: TGTGCCAGCAGCCAAGATCCTGGGGCAGGGCCTTGGGAGACCCAGTACTTC
CDR3aa: CASSQDPGAGPWETQYF
j_gene: TRBJ2-5
v_gene: TRBV4-2
d_gene: .
abundance: .

CDR3nt: TGTGCCAGCAGTTCGGGGGGGCCGACGGAGACCCAGTACTTC
CDR3aa: CASSSGGPTETQYF
j_gene: TRBJ2-5
v_gene: TRBV12-3/TRBV12-4
d_gene: TRBD2
abundance: many

CDR3nt: TGTGCCAGCAGTGAACCTCGGATCGGGACAGGGTGGAACACTGAAGCTTTCTTT
CDR3aa: CASSEPRIGTGWNTEAFF
j_gene: TRBJ1-1
v_gene: TRBV6-1
d_gene: TRBD1
abundance: few

CDR3nt: TGCGTCAGCAGCCCAAGCTCAGGGGAGGTGCGAGAAAAACTGTTTTTT
CDR3aa: CVSSPSSGEVREKLFF
j_gene: TRBJ1-4
v_gene: TRBV4-1
d_gene: .
abundance: .

CDR3nt: TGTGCCAGCAGTCGTATTGGGTATACTGAGCAGTTCTTC
CDR3aa: CASSRIGYTEQFF
j_gene: TRBJ2-1
v_gene: TRBV27
d_gene: .
abundance: once

CDR3nt: TGTGCGACGAGTGGGCGTTACTATAATTCACCCCTCCACTTT
CDR3aa: CATSGRYYNSPLHF
j_gene: TRBJ1-6
v_gene: TRBV27
d_gene: .
abundance: .

CDR3nt: TGTGCCAGCACCCCTCACAGGGAAGGGCGAAGCGTTCTAAGTGGCACAGATACGCAGTATTTT
CDR3aa: CASTPHREGRSVLSGTDTQYF
j_gene: TRBJ2-3
v_gene: TRBV28
d_gene: .
abundance: .

CDR3nt: TGTGCCAGTTGTGGACAGGGGGCAATTAGAGAGAACACCGGGGAGCTGTTTTTT
CDR3aa: CASCGQGAIRENTGELFF
j_gene: TRBJ2-2
v_gene: TRBV12-3/TRBV12-4
d_gene: TRBD1
abundance: .

CDR3nt: TGTGCCAGCAGTCCCTTGGGGTTGGGTAACACTGAAGCTTTCTTT
CDR3aa: CASSPLGLGNTEAFF
j_gene: TRBJ1-1
v_gene: TRBV28
d_gene: .
abundance: .

CDR3nt: TGTGCCAGCAGCAAGAGGTCGCTTTTCTACGAGCAGTACTTC
CDR3aa: CASSKRSLFYEQYF
j_gene: TRBJ2-7
v_gene: TRBV6-2/TRBV6-3
d_gene: .
abundance: .

CDR3nt: TGTGCCAGCAGATCTAGCGGGGGTGACAATGAGCAGTTCTTC
CDR3aa: CASRSSGGDNEQFF
j_gene: TRBJ2-1
v_gene: TRBV12-3/TRBV12-4
d_gene: TRBD2
abundance: few

CDR3nt: TGTGCCAGCAGCCAGACGGGACAGGGGGCGTTCGATGAGCAGTTCTTC
CDR3aa: CASSQTGQGAFDEQFF
j_gene: TRBJ2-1
v_gene: TRBV7-3
d_gene: TRBD1
abundance: few

CDR3nt: TGTGCCAGCATCTCAGTGATGGGGAACACTGAAGCTTTCTTT
CDR3aa: CASISVMGNTEAFF
j_gene: TRBJ1-1
v_gene: TRBV6-1
d_gene: .
abundance: few

CDR3nt: TGTGCCATCAGTGACCTACCGGGCCTTCCAAGCTCCTATAATTCACCCCTCCACTTT
CDR3aa: CAISDLPGLPSSYNSPLHF
j_gene: TRBJ1-6
v_gene: TRBV10-3
d_gene: .
abundance: .

CDR3nt: TGTGCCACTCATATGGGACAGTCGAACACCGGGGAGCTGTTTTTT
CDR3aa: CATHMGQSNTGELFF
j_gene: TRBJ2-2
v_gene: TRBV2
d_gene: TRBD1
abundance: .

CDR3nt: TGTGCCAGCAGTAGAGCCAGCAGTCAGCCCCAGCATTTT
CDR3aa: CASSRASSQPQHF
j_gene: TRBJ1-5
v_gene: TRBV25-1
d_gene: .
abundance: .

CDR3nt: TGCAGTGCTAGACGGGCCGGTTACGAGCAGTACTTC
CDR3aa: CSARRAGYEQYF
j_gene: TRBJ2-7
v_gene: TRBV20-1
d_gene: .
abundance: .

CDR3nt: TGTGCTAGTGGTTTTCGGACTAGCGGGGGGTCCGATACGCAGTATTTT
CDR3aa: CASGFRTSGGSDTQYF
j_gene: TRBJ2-3
v_gene: TRBV12-5
d_gene: TRBD2
abundance: .

CDR3nt: TGTGCCAGCAGTTACACTGGGGACGGAGGATACACTGAAGCTTTCTTT
CDR3aa: CASSYTGDGGYTEAFF
j_gene: TRBJ1-1
v_gene: TRBV6-5
d_gene: .
abundance: few

CDR3nt: TGTGCCAGCAGCATCCGCCCGGGGGGAGCGGTAGAAAAACTGTTTTTT
CDR3aa: CASSIRPGGAVEKLFF
j_gene: TRBJ1-4
v_gene: TRBV7-6
d_gene: .
abundance: .

CDR3nt: TGTGCCAGCAGACCGAACCGGGACCGCGATAATTCACCCCTCCACTTT
CDR3aa: CASRPNRDRDNSPLHF
j_gene: TRBJ1-6
v_gene: TRBV27
d_gene: .
abundance: few

CDR3nt: TGTACCAGCAGGCCAGGCCCTGGGACAGGCTATGGCTACACCTTC
CDR3aa: CTSRPGPGTGYGYTF
j_gene: TRBJ1-2
v_gene: TRBV7-6
d_gene: TRBD1
abundance: .

CDR3nt: TGTGCCAGCAGTTACATAGGTCAGCCCCAGCATTTT
CDR3aa: CASSYIGQPQHF
j_gene: TRBJ1-5
v_gene: TRBV6-5
d_gene: .
abundance: .

CDR3nt: TGTGCCAACGGGGCGGCTAACTATGGCTACACCTTC
CDR3aa: CANGAANYGYTF
j_gene: TRBJ1-2
v_gene: TRBV13
d_gene: .
abundance: .

CDR3nt: TGTGCCTCTCCACAAAGGGGGAGAGCTTTCTTT
CDR3aa: CASPQRGRAFF
j_gene: TRBJ1-1
v_gene: TRBV27
d_gene: .
abundance: .

CDR3nt: TGCAGTGCTAGAGATTTGGGAGCGGGGGACACAGATACGCAGTATTTT
CDR3aa: CSARDLGAGDTDTQYF
j_gene: TRBJ2-3
v_gene: TRBV20-1
d_gene: TRBD2
abundance: once

CDR3nt: TGTGCCAGCAGCCCTAGGGTTGGACAGGGGTTGTGGGAGCAGTACTTC
CDR3aa: CASSPRVGQGLWEQYF
j_gene: TRBJ2-7
v_gene: TRBV7-8
d_gene: TRBD1
abundance: many

CDR3nt: TGTGCCAGCAGTTACCACCTTTCGGGACAGCCAAATTCACCCCTCCACTTT
CDR3aa: CASSYHLSGQPNSPLHF
j_gene: TRBJ1-6
v_gene: TRBV12-3/TRBV12-4
d_gene: TRBD1
abundance: .

CDR3nt: TGTGCCAGCAGCTTACCCGACAGGGGGCTCTACAATGAGCAGTTCTTC
CDR3aa: CASSLPDRGLYNEQFF
j_gene: TRBJ2-1
v_gene: TRBV7-6
d_gene: TRBD1
abundance: .

CDR3nt: TGCAGCGTTCCTGGACAGGGGAGGAACACTGAAGCTTTCTTT
CDR3aa: CSVPGQGRNTEAFF
j_gene: TRBJ1-1
v_gene: TRBV29-1
d_gene: TRBD1
abundance: .

CDR3nt: TGTGCCAGCAGGAACAGGGGCTTTAATTCACCCCTCCACTTT
CDR3aa: CASRNRGFNSPLHF
j_gene: TRBJ1-6
v_gene: TRBV12-3/TRBV12-4
d_gene: TRBD1
abundance: .

CDR3nt: TGTGCCAGCAGCTTAGGAGCTGTGGGCTATGGCTACACCTTC
CDR3aa: CASSLGAVGYGYTF
j_gene: TRBJ1-2
v_gene: TRBV7-9
d_gene: .
abundance: few

CDR3nt: TGTGCCAGCAGCTTGGCTAGCGGGGGGTTCCAAGAGACCCAGTACTTC
CDR3aa: CASSLASGGFQETQYF
j_gene: TRBJ2-5
v_gene: TRBV7-8
d_gene: TRBD2
abundance: few

CDR3nt: TGTGCCAGCACCTCTACAGAACACTATGGCTACACCTTC
CDR3aa: CASTSTEHYGYTF
j_gene: TRBJ1-2
v_gene: TRBV12-3/TRBV12-4
d_gene: .
abundance: .

CDR3nt: TGTGCCGCCTCGGGAGGGGCGATCTATGGCTACACCTTC
CDR3aa: CAASGGAIYGYTF
j_gene: TRBJ1-2
v_gene: TRBV4-1
d_gene: .
abundance: .